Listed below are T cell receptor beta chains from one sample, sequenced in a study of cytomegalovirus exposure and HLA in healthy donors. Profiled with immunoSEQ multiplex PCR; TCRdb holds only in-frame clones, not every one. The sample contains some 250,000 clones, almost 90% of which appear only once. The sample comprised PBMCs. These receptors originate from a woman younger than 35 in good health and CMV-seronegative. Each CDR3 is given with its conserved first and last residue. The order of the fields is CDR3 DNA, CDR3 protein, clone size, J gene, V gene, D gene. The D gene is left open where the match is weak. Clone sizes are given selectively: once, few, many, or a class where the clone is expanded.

CDR3 DNA: TGTGCCAGCAAGACAGGGTCGGACTACGAGCAGTACTTC
CDR3 protein: CASKTGSDYEQYF
clone size: -
J gene: TRBJ2-7
V gene: TRBV27
D gene: TRBD1

CDR3 DNA: TGTGCCAGCAGTTACGGGCCCAGGAATCAGCCCCAGCATTTT
CDR3 protein: CASSYGPRNQPQHF
clone size: -
J gene: TRBJ1-5
V gene: TRBV6-5
D gene: -

CDR3 DNA: TGTGCCAGCTCACCACCGCGGGGGCCCAGGGGCGCTGAAGCTTTCTTT
CDR3 protein: CASSPPRGPRGAEAFF
clone size: -
J gene: TRBJ1-1
V gene: TRBV18
D gene: -

CDR3 DNA: TGTGCCAGCAGCCCCCTAGCGGGGGGGCAAGCTGAGCAGTTCTTC
CDR3 protein: CASSPLAGGQAEQFF
clone size: -
J gene: TRBJ2-1
V gene: TRBV7-2
D gene: TRBD2

CDR3 DNA: TGTGCCAGCAGTTCAGGAGGGGCGTCATACGAGCAGTACTTC
CDR3 protein: CASSSGGASYEQYF
clone size: -
J gene: TRBJ2-7
V gene: TRBV28
D gene: -

CDR3 DNA: TGTGCCAGCAGCTTGTCTAGCGGGGGTAACTACAATGAGCAGTTCTTC
CDR3 protein: CASSLSSGGNYNEQFF
clone size: -
J gene: TRBJ2-1
V gene: TRBV5-4
D gene: TRBD2

CDR3 DNA: TGTGCCAGCAGCTTAGCGTTGGCGGGTTCCGGGGAGCTGTTTTTT
CDR3 protein: CASSLALAGSGELFF
clone size: -
J gene: TRBJ2-2
V gene: TRBV7-2
D gene: -

CDR3 DNA: TGTGCCAGCAGCTCCGACAGGGCCCCCTATGGCTACACCTTC
CDR3 protein: CASSSDRAPYGYTF
clone size: -
J gene: TRBJ1-2
V gene: TRBV7-6
D gene: TRBD1

CDR3 DNA: TGTGCCAGCAGCTTGGAGGACAGGGTGGGATCACCCCTCCACTTT
CDR3 protein: CASSLEDRVGSPLHF
clone size: -
J gene: TRBJ1-6
V gene: TRBV5-5
D gene: TRBD1

CDR3 DNA: TGTGCTAGTGGCCCGGGACAGGGTTCGGGGGAGCTGTTTTTT
CDR3 protein: CASGPGQGSGELFF
clone size: -
J gene: TRBJ2-2
V gene: TRBV12-5
D gene: TRBD1

CDR3 DNA: TGTGCCAGCAGTTACTTGGGACACCAGAACACCGGGGAGCTGTTTTTT
CDR3 protein: CASSYLGHQNTGELFF
clone size: -
J gene: TRBJ2-2
V gene: TRBV6-6
D gene: -

CDR3 DNA: TGTGCCAGCAGCCCCCGTTTTAGTAATGTAGCAGATACGCAGTATTTT
CDR3 protein: CASSPRFSNVADTQYF
clone size: -
J gene: TRBJ2-3
V gene: TRBV9
D gene: -

CDR3 DNA: TGTGCCAGCAGCTCCCATGGGGGACTAGCGGGGGGCAATGAGCAGTTCTTC
CDR3 protein: CASSSHGGLAGGNEQFF
clone size: -
J gene: TRBJ2-1
V gene: TRBV7-6
D gene: TRBD2

CDR3 DNA: TGTGCCAGCAGCTTCCGGCCAGGGACAGGGAGCCACAATGAGCAGTTCTTC
CDR3 protein: CASSFRPGTGSHNEQFF
clone size: -
J gene: TRBJ2-1
V gene: TRBV7-6
D gene: TRBD1

CDR3 DNA: TGCGCCAGCAGCCAATCCTTTGGACAACTCGCCGAGGAGACCCAGTACTTC
CDR3 protein: CASSQSFGQLAEETQYF
clone size: -
J gene: TRBJ2-5
V gene: TRBV4-3
D gene: -

CDR3 DNA: TGTGCCAGCAGCTTAGCCCAGCGGGGGGGAGCCAAAAACATTCAGTACTTC
CDR3 protein: CASSLAQRGGAKNIQYF
clone size: -
J gene: TRBJ2-4
V gene: TRBV7-6
D gene: TRBD2

CDR3 DNA: TGTGCCAGCAGCTCAACGGGACACCCCTTCACAGATACGCAGTATTTT
CDR3 protein: CASSSTGHPFTDTQYF
clone size: -
J gene: TRBJ2-3
V gene: TRBV5-5
D gene: -

CDR3 DNA: TGTGCCAGCAGACGAGGGACCGGGGAGCTGTTTTTT
CDR3 protein: CASRRGTGELFF
clone size: -
J gene: TRBJ2-2
V gene: TRBV6-5
D gene: -

CDR3 DNA: TGCGCCAGCAGCCAAGGGCAGGGAATACTTAACAATGAGCAGTTCTTC
CDR3 protein: CASSQGQGILNNEQFF
clone size: -
J gene: TRBJ2-1
V gene: TRBV4-1
D gene: -

CDR3 DNA: TGTGCCAGCAGCTCCGGACAGGGTAATGGCTACACCTTC
CDR3 protein: CASSSGQGNGYTF
clone size: -
J gene: TRBJ1-2
V gene: TRBV7-9
D gene: TRBD1

CDR3 DNA: TGCGCCAGCAGCTTGGTCACAGGGGAAGGCTACACCTTC
CDR3 protein: CASSLVTGEGYTF
clone size: few
J gene: TRBJ1-2
V gene: TRBV5-1
D gene: TRBD1

CDR3 DNA: TGTGCCAGCAGCACTGGACAGGGGGCGGGAGATACGCAGTATTTT
CDR3 protein: CASSTGQGAGDTQYF
clone size: -
J gene: TRBJ2-3
V gene: TRBV5-6
D gene: TRBD1

CDR3 DNA: TGCGCCAGCAGCTTGGGGACTAGCGGGCGGGAAGAGACCCAGTACTTC
CDR3 protein: CASSLGTSGREETQYF
clone size: -
J gene: TRBJ2-5
V gene: TRBV5-1
D gene: TRBD2

CDR3 DNA: TGTGCCAGTAGTCTTCGACAGGCCACTCAGCCCCAGCATTTT
CDR3 protein: CASSLRQATQPQHF
clone size: few
J gene: TRBJ1-5
V gene: TRBV19
D gene: -

CDR3 DNA: TGCGCCAGCAGGACAACCGGGACAGGGGACACCGGGGAGCTGTTTTTT
CDR3 protein: CASRTTGTGDTGELFF
clone size: -
J gene: TRBJ2-2
V gene: TRBV4-3
D gene: TRBD1

CDR3 DNA: TGTGCCAGCAGCTTGAGAGGGGGCCTTAGGAGCCTTTCAGCTTTCTTT
CDR3 protein: CASSLRGGLRSLSAFF
clone size: -
J gene: TRBJ1-1
V gene: TRBV5-6
D gene: TRBD1

CDR3 DNA: TGTGCCAGCAGTTTAAGGGGCAGGGGGCCTTCCTACGAGCAGTACTTC
CDR3 protein: CASSLRGRGPSYEQYF
clone size: -
J gene: TRBJ2-7
V gene: TRBV28
D gene: TRBD1

CDR3 DNA: TGCGCCAGCAGCCAAGATTCAGGGTATACTGAAGCTTTCTTT
CDR3 protein: CASSQDSGYTEAFF
clone size: -
J gene: TRBJ1-1
V gene: TRBV4-1
D gene: -

CDR3 DNA: TGCGCCAGCAGCCAAGTCCCTCGAACAGCACAAAAAACTAATGAAAAACTGTTTTTT
CDR3 protein: CASSQVPRTAQKTNEKLFF
clone size: -
J gene: TRBJ1-4
V gene: TRBV4-1
D gene: -

CDR3 DNA: TGTGCCAGCAGTCCTGGACAGGGACTTATGGGATACATTCAGTACTTC
CDR3 protein: CASSPGQGLMGYIQYF
clone size: -
J gene: TRBJ2-4
V gene: TRBV28
D gene: TRBD1

CDR3 DNA: TGTGCCAGCAAATTGAGCGGGGGCGCGGTCACTGAAGCTTTCTTT
CDR3 protein: CASKLSGGAVTEAFF
clone size: -
J gene: TRBJ1-1
V gene: TRBV2
D gene: -